A single sample gave rise to the 6 T cell receptor beta chains below, sequenced in a study of CD8 T cells in ankylosing spondylitis. Study outcomes and limitations: In ankylosing spondylitis blood, a motif of roughly eight highly homologous TCR beta variants appeared characteristic.

The antigens these receptors bind are not known. Each CDR3 protein gets one entry after TCRdb re-called the 5' RACE reads with MiXCR. The data show about 800,000 distinct CDR3 sequences, 12% seen once. Specimen: blood, either unsorted or a sorted T cell fraction (not recorded which). These receptors were obtained from a male donor with ankylosing spondylitis.

V gene TRBV20-1 combines with J gene TRBJ2-1; TRBD2 matches at 12 bases. Looked up from germline, CDR1 is DFQATT and CDR2 is SNEGSKA (reference sequence). The CDR3 consists of 19 residues. V was clipped by 6 bases and J by 0 bases; unmatched bases: 15. CDR3 nucleotides: TGCAGTGCCTCGTCCCGGGGGTCTAGCGGGAGGGCCTCCTACAATGAGCAGTTCTTC. It codes for CSASSRGSSGRASYNEQFF.

The chain couples TRBV15 to TRBJ2-1; 8 nucleotides match TRBD1. The CDR3 runs 16 residues. Losses at the gene ends were 5 bases for V and 4 bases for J; bases not matched to a gene: 10. The germline CDR1 and CDR2 sequences are LNHNV and YYDKDF (reference sequence). CDR3 loop: CATSARGQGGYNEQFF. CDR3 coding DNA: TGTGCCACCAGCGCCAGGGGGCAAGGGGGATACAATGAGCAGTTCTTC.

This clonotype was seen repeatedly, ten times or more. The chain couples TRBV20-1 to TRBJ1-5; unclear D gene. The CDR3 extends over 11 amino acids. Trimming pared 5 bases from V and 4 bases from J, leaving 6 bases between. Germline CDR1 and CDR2: DFQATT and SNEGSKA (reference sequence). CDR3 coding DNA: TGCAGTGCTCAAAGTAATCAGCCCCAGCATTTT. Protein: CSAQSNQPQHF.

This clonotype came up a few times. This chain joins TRBV7-2 and TRBJ2-7; TRBD2 might be the D (6 bases). Germline V lookup: CDR1 SGHTA, CDR2 FQGNSA. V was clipped by 7 bases and J by 4 bases, with 17 bases between them. The CDR3 contains 14 residues. The CDR3 DNA is TGTGCCAGCACCCTGGAGGGAAGATTATACGAGCAGTACTTC. It codes for CASTLEGRLYEQYF. Filled out from reference TRBV7-2 and TRBJ2-7, the complete variable domain reads GAGVSQSPSNKVTEKGKDVELRCDPISGHTALYWYRQSLGQGLEFLIYFQGNSAPDKSGLPSDRFSAERTGGSVSTLTIQRTQQEDSAVYLCASTLEGRLYEQYFGPGTRLTVT.

This clonotype appeared a few times. The J gene is TRBJ2-7, the V gene TRBV7-2, with 7 bases fitting TRBD2. In germline, CDR1 is SGHTA, CDR2 FQGNSA. The junction had 15 bases not matched to a gene; V was cut back by 4 bases and J by 6 bases. The CDR3 sequence is 16 residues long. The CDR3 is CASSSRAQRDRVEQYF. CDR3 DNA sequence: TGTGCCAGCAGCTCCCGGGCCCAGCGGGACCGCGTCGAGCAGTACTTC.

This chain uses TRBV5-1 with TRBJ2-7; 11 bases fit TRBD2. The CDR3 is 16 amino acids. Germline V gives CDR1 SGHRS, CDR2 YFSETQ. The V segment lost 5 bases and the J segment 0 bases; nucleotides outside the gene matches: 7. CDR3 loop: CASRGGLAGFSYEQYF. The CDR3 coding sequence is TGCGCCAGCAGGGGAGGACTAGCGGGTTTCTCCTACGAGCAGTACTTC.